One and the same sample provided the 2 T cell receptor beta chains below, sequenced in a study of a mutant IDH1 vaccine in newly diagnosed glioma. Clones were read by immunoSEQ multiplex PCR, and TCRdb kept only the in-frame ones, dropping some. The sample consists of 40,000 to 50,000 clones, 65% to 80% of them appearing once. Time point reported: week 23, last vaccination. Every vaccine dose comprised 300 ug of mutant IDH1 20-mer peptide plus topical imiquimod. What these receptors recognize is not known. The starting material was PBMCs, obtained from a glioma patient whose treatment included an IDH1 peptide vaccine. The source is a man in his fifties with glioma.

The chain employs TRBV6-1 and TRBJ2-5; 11 bases align to TRBD1. From germline, CDR1 is MNHNS and CDR2 SASEGT. This CDR3 comprises 16 residues. Unmatched junction bases numbered 7, after V lost 2 bases and J lost 5 bases. Here the CDR3 DNA reads TGTGCCAGCAGTGAAATGAGGGACAGGGGGATCGAGACCCAGTACTTC. Translation: CASSEMRDRGIETQYF.

This clone was detected only a few times. Compared with germline, one end of the junction differs, possibly owing to a read error. The V and J genes are TRBV30 and TRBJ2-7; D may correspond to TRBD1 or TRBD2 (5 bases each). Germline V CDR1 and CDR2: GTSNPN, SVGIG (reference sequence). The CDR3 runs to 13 residues. CDR3: CAWSVIGAGGRNF. DNA of the CDR3: TGTGCCTGGAGTGTTATTGGGGCCGGAGGCAGGAATTTC.